A single sample is the source of the 31 T cell receptor beta chains below, sequenced in a study of tumor and adjacent non-tumor tissue in lung cancer. No cell sorting was done before RNA was extracted from the tissue. Three rounds of nested PCR, following a modified ARM-PCR protocol, produced the TCRbeta library. MiXCR, run by TCRdb on the multiplex PCR reads, gives a single entry per CDR3 protein. Of around 70,000 distinct CDR3 sequences listed, more than 70% are singletons. Sequencing was carried out using lung tumor tissue. The receptor set was obtained from a man in his sixties with non-small cell lung cancer.

To note about this clonotype: No conserved phenylalanine or tryptophan is present at the end of the CDR3, so a read error is the likely explanation. The chain carries TRBV29-1 and TRBJ2-5; possibly TRBD2 for D (5 bases). This CDR3 comprises 11 residues. CDR1 is SQVTM and CDR2 is ANQGSEA in the germline V gene. CDR3 sequence reads: CSVDSGRTQYL. As DNA, the CDR3 is TGCAGTGTTGACTCGGGAAGGACCCAGTACCTC.

By proportion, this clonotype is medium-sized. The rearrangement links TRBV6-5 to TRBJ2-3, with 7 bases aligning to TRBD2. Germline lookup yields CDR1 MNHEY and CDR2 SVGAGI. The CDR3 is 17 amino acids. Losses at the gene ends were 5 bases for V and 8 bases for J; bases not matched to a gene: 19. CDR3 amino acids: CASSKTGTTFDPGTQYF. CDR3 DNA sequence: TGTGCCAGCAGTAAAACCGGGACTACCTTTGACCCTGGTACGCAGTATTTT.

With respect to this clonotype: Relative to the germline gene, one junction end is altered; a read error may explain this. This chain links TRBV20-1 with TRBJ1-5; D is uncertain. CDR1 DFQATT and CDR2 SNEGSKA come from the germline V gene (reference sequence). This CDR3 is 13 amino acids long. CDR3 in DNA: TGCAGTGCTGACCAATCTCGCAATCAGCCCCAGAATTTT. Amino acids: CSADQSRNQPQNF.

In the case of this clonotype: An end of the junction does not agree with germline; a read error may underlie this. The CDR3 loop is CASSVPGTWHQDTQYF. The CDR3 coding sequence is TGTGCCAGCAGTGTACCCGGGACATGGCACCAAGATACCCAGTACTTC. The chain links TRBV6-2 or TRBV6-3 to TRBJ2-5, with D possibly TRBD1 on 6 matching bases. Per germline, CDR1 MNHEY and CDR2 SVGEGT. This CDR3 is built from 16 residues.

For this clonotype: Here the CDR3 omits its conserved ending phenylalanine or tryptophan, so a read error is the likely source. The chain couples TRBV12-3 or TRBV12-4 to TRBJ2-3, with D unresolved. The CDR3 is made up of 12 amino acids. CDR3 loop: CASSSSIDTQYY. The CDR3 DNA reads as TGTGCCAGCAGTTCCAGCATAGATACGCAGTATTAT.

In its sample, this clonotype was seen a few times. One end of the junction varies from germline; a read error may be responsible. The chain combines TRBV29-1 with TRBJ1-1, with 7 bases fitting TRBD1. The CDR3 consists of 13 residues. Germline V CDR1 and CDR2: SQVTM, ANQGSEA. The CDR3 region has the DNA TGCAGCGCCTCGGCAGGGGGGGACACTGAGGATATCTTT. This translates into CSASAGGDTEDIF.

In this sample, this clonotype turned up a few times. This may be a read error: a much more frequent sequence differs by one nucleotide. CDR3 DNA sequence: TGTGCCAGCAGCTTGATACTGATGAACAATGAAGCTTTCTTT. Encoded protein: CASSLILMNNEAFF. V is TRBV5-5 and J is TRBJ1-1; D is unclear. The V gene's germline CDR1 is SGHKS and CDR2 YYEKEE (reference sequence). The CDR3 covers 14 residues.

This clonotype was found many times. This chain connects TRBV7-8 to TRBJ2-3; TRBD2 matches 11 bases. CDR1 and CDR2 (germline): SGHVS, FQNEAQ. J gave up 4 bases and V 5 bases, and 2 bases lay outside the gene matches. The CDR3 sequence is 14 residues long. The CDR3 protein is CASSNSGRADTQYF. CDR3 DNA: TGTGCCAGCAGCAATAGCGGGAGGGCAGATACGCAGTATTTT.

In the case of this clonotype: A much larger clone is a single base away; this may be a read error. The J gene is TRBJ1-1, the V gene TRBV5-1, with D unclear. CDR3 size: 14 residues. The V gene's germline CDR1 is SGHRS and CDR2 YFSETQ. Deletions cut 1 base from V and 1 base from J, with 8 bases between. The CDR3 spells CASSLNTGNTEAFF. CDR3 coding DNA: TGCGCCAGCAGCTTGAATACCGGGAACACTGAAGCTTTCTTT.

On this clonotype: A much more abundant neighbour one base away suggests this may be a read error. The chain uses TRBV6-1 and TRBJ2-1; no clear D. The CDR3 runs to 16 residues. Germline assignment: CDR1 MNHNS and CDR2 SASEGT. The chain's CDR3 is CASSEALLVSCNEQFF. DNA of the CDR3: TGTGCCAGCAGTGAAGCACTTCTTGTCTCCTGCAATGAGCAGTTCTTC.

The table lists this clonotype with many counts. This chain links TRBV5-6 with TRBJ2-4; D may be TRBD1 (5 bases). Per germline, CDR1 SGHDT and CDR2 YYEEEE. The CDR3 loop spans 16 amino acids. Trimming removed 1 base from V and 0 bases from J, with 11 bases in between. CDR3 in amino acids: CASSLLGLVAKNIQYF. Written as DNA, the CDR3 is TGTGCCAGCAGCTTGCTGGGGCTTGTAGCCAAAAACATTCAGTACTTC.

A remark on this clonotype: At one of its ends the junction is not consistent with the germline gene, which may arise from a read error. The V gene is TRBV10-3, the J gene TRBJ2-2; the D gene is possibly TRBD2 (5 bases). From germline, CDR1 is ENHRY and CDR2 SYGVKD. CDR3 length equals 14 residues. CDR3 sequence reads: CAINTEIGTGEMFF. The CDR3 DNA reads TGTGCCATCAACACCGAGATTGGAACCGGGGAGATGTTTTTT.

This clonotype showed up just once. At one end the junction does not follow the germline gene, possibly because of a read error. The rearrangement joins TRBV19 to TRBJ2-1; the match to TRBD2 covers 8 bases. Germline-derived CDR1 and CDR2 are LNHDA and SQIVND (reference sequence). This CDR3 has 15 residues. The DNA for the CDR3 is TGTGCCAGTAGTATAGAAGCGGGAGAATTCCATGAGCAATTCTTC. This codes for CASSIEAGEFHEQFF.

As regards this clonotype: Its ends do not fully match the called genes, so a read error is possible. The chain combines TRBV28 with TRBJ2-1; D may correspond to TRBD1 or TRBD2 (5 bases each). In germline, CDR1 is MDHEN, CDR2 SYDVKM. The CDR3 sequence is 14 residues long. CDR3 sequence: CVSSHLLRGYEQFF. CDR3 nucleotide sequence: TGTGTCAGCAGCCACCTCTTGAGGGGCTATGAGCAGTTCTTC.

This chain joins TRBV29-1 and TRBJ2-2, with D tentatively TRBD2 (6 bases). In germline, CDR1 is SQVTM, CDR2 ANQGSEA. The V end was cut by 3 bases, the J end by 7 bases, with 18 bases between. The CDR3 is made up of 15 amino acids. Written as DNA, the CDR3 is TGCAGCGTTGAGGAGGGGCCAGGGTACATCGGGGAGCTGTTTTTT. It codes for CSVEEGPGYIGELFF.

To note about this clonotype: Since no conserved phenylalanine or tryptophan closes the CDR3, a read error is the likely cause. The chain combines TRBV20-1 with TRBJ2-3; TRBD2 agrees at 13 bases. This CDR3 contains 16 residues. Germline V gene sequence: CDR1 DFQATT, CDR2 SNEGSKA (reference sequence). CDR3 nucleotide sequence: TGCAGTGTTAGAGATGGGACTAGCGGGACCACTGGTACGCAGTATTCT. As protein: CSVRDGTSGTTGTQYS.

The V call is TRBV20-1, the J call TRBJ1-1; D perhaps matches TRBD1 (6 bases). Trimming removed 6 bases from V and 8 bases from J, with 22 bases in between. The CDR3 covers 14 residues. The germline V gene has CDR1 DFQATT and CDR2 SNEGSKA (reference sequence). The CDR3 DNA reads as TGCAGTGCCGGACCCCGGGACAAGGATACCGAAGCTTTCTTT. As protein: CSAGPRDKDTEAFF.

A remark on this clonotype: One end of the junction does not line up with germline, which may come from a read error. CDR3 DNA sequence: TGCAGCGCTACCGAGTACAATGAGCACTTATTC. Its protein product is CSATEYNEHLF. The genes are TRBV29-1 and TRBJ2-1; D call uncertain. The germline CDR1 and CDR2 sequences are SQVTM and ANQGSEA. The CDR3 consists of 11 residues.

A word on this clonotype: Germline is not matched at one junction end, which may reflect a read error. The genes are TRBV6-6 and TRBJ1-1, with D tentatively TRBD1 (5 bases). The CDR3 is made up of 13 amino acids. Germline V lookup: CDR1 MNHNY, CDR2 SVGAGI (reference sequence). The CDR3 protein is CANSYLRESEAFF. As DNA, the CDR3 is TGTGCCAACAGTTACCTCAGGGAGTCTGAAGCTTTCTTT.

This clonotype occurred many times. The J gene is TRBJ2-3, the V gene TRBV6-5; D ambiguous. Germline CDR1 reads MNHEY; CDR2 reads SVGAGI. The CDR3 totals 15 residues. Trimming removed 2 bases at V and 0 bases at J, with 9 bases between. The CDR3 nucleotides are TGTGCCAGCAGTTACCGGCTTCAGAGCACAGATACGCAGTATTTT. Protein product: CASSYRLQSTDTQYF.

Points on this clonotype: The CDR3 does not end in the conserved phenylalanine or tryptophan, so this is likely a read error. The chain links TRBV29-1 to TRBJ1-1; D is unclear. CDR3 size: 13 residues. The germline gives CDR1 SQVTM, CDR2 ANQGSEA. V was pared by 5 bases and J by 7 bases, with 17 bases between. This CDR3 reads CSVKVPGFGEAFI. CDR3 sequence (DNA): TGCAGCGTTAAGGTCCCCGGGTTTGGTGAAGCTTTCATT.

With respect to this clonotype: One end of the junction is discordant with germline, which a read error may explain. The gene calls are TRBV20-1 and TRBJ2-3, with a tentative D call TRBD2 (5 bases). Germline V lookup: CDR1 DFQATT, CDR2 SNEGSKA (reference sequence). CDR3 length: 13 amino acids. CDR3: CNVNGLWVDTQYF. The DNA of the CDR3 is TGCAATGTTAACGGACTTTGGGTGGATACACAGTATTTT.

The chain joins TRBV27 to TRBJ2-7; 9 bases fit TRBD2. This CDR3 comprises 17 residues. V was pared by 5 bases and J by 6 bases, with 17 bases of the junction left unmatched. Germline CDR1 and CDR2: MNHEY and SMNVEV (reference sequence). CDR3 in amino acids: CASSLTGTSLSRSEQYF. For the CDR3, the DNA is TGTGCCAGCAGTCTCACCGGGACTAGCCTGAGTAGATCCGAGCAGTACTTC.

This rearrangement joins TRBV7-8 to TRBJ2-5; D is possibly TRBD2 (6 bases). Trimming removed 9 bases at V and 4 bases at J, with 21 bases between. The CDR3 is 15 residues long. Germline V gene sequence: CDR1 SGHVS, CDR2 FQNEAQ. This chain's CDR3 is CARSLSREESETQYF. Written as DNA, the CDR3 is TGTGCCAGGAGTTTAAGTAGGGAGGAGTCAGAGACCCAGTACTTC.

The rearrangement joins TRBV12-3 or TRBV12-4 to TRBJ1-6; D gene uncertain. The CDR3 consists of 14 residues. V shed 8 bases and J shed 1 base, with 9 bases lying between them. The CDR3 DNA sequence: TGTGCCAGCTGTGCGGGTTCCTATAATTCACCCCTCCACTTT. Protein product: CASCAGSYNSPLHF.

This rearrangement joins TRBV6-5 to TRBJ1-3; D may be TRBD1 (5 bases). Deletions cut 6 bases from V and 7 bases from J, with 22 bases between. Germline lookup yields CDR1 MNHEY and CDR2 SVGAGI. The CDR3 sequence is 16 residues long. CDR3 loop: CASRQNLRGEKNTIYF. CDR3 nucleotide sequence: TGTGCCAGCAGACAAAATCTGAGAGGGGAGAAGAACACCATATATTTT.

This clonotype appeared a few times. Compared with germline, one end of the junction differs, possibly owing to a read error. The gene calls are TRBV20-1 and TRBJ1-5, with D possibly being TRBD1 (6 bases). This CDR3 is built from 15 residues. The germline CDR1 and CDR2 sequences are DFQATT and SNEGSKA (reference sequence). CDR3 loop: CSAPRGAGINRPQHF. The CDR3 nucleotides read TGTAGTGCCCCTCGGGGGGCAGGGATCAACCGGCCCCAGCATTTT.

A remark on this clonotype: A much larger clone differs by one base, so this may be a read error. The chain links TRBV20-1 to TRBJ1-1; no clear D gene. Between the trimmed V and J ends, which lost 6 bases and 0 bases, there was a span of 20 bases. The germline CDR1 and CDR2 sequences are DFQATT and SNEGSKA (reference sequence). There are 16 residues in the CDR3. CDR3 nucleotide sequence: TGCAGTGCAATGTCAGTCGAGGGTGCCGTGAACACTGAAGCTTTCTTT. It yields the protein CSAMSVEGAVNTEAFF.

As regards this clonotype: The junction shows a germline mismatch at one end, possibly a read error. The chain employs TRBV29-1 and TRBJ1-1, with TRBD1 identical over 7 bases. Germline V lookup: CDR1 SQVTM, CDR2 ANQGSEA. The CDR3 has 13 amino acids. CDR3: CSASAGGATEAFF. The CDR3, as DNA: TGTAGCGCGTCGGCAGGGGGGGCCACTGAAGCTTTCTTT.

This clonotype has a single count. The rearrangement joins TRBV20-1 to TRBJ2-3; TRBD2 matches 7 bases. This CDR3 spans 14 amino acids. With 5 bases clipped from V and 5 bases from J, the junction kept 10 bases outside the gene matches. Germline CDR1 DFQATT, CDR2 SNEGSKA (reference sequence). Written as DNA, the CDR3 is TGCAGTGCTGGCCGGGAGGCTCGGGGAGATACGCAGTATTTT. It yields the protein CSAGREARGDTQYF.

Turning to this clonotype: The junction does not match germline at one end; this may be a read error. V usage is TRBV6-1 and J usage is TRBJ2-1, with D uncertain. This CDR3 is 14 amino acids long. The V gene's germline CDR1 is MNHNS and CDR2 SASEGT. CDR3 protein: CASSVDPPAPEPLF. CDR3 DNA sequence: TGTGCCAGCAGTGTCGATCCCCCCGCACCCGAGCCGTTATTC.